In its sample, the clone carrying this T cell receptor beta chain was seen many times. The entry originates in a study of blood T cells in healthy people across ages. With a J-beta primer mix and a sample-barcoded 5' primer, a second PCR ran 7 to 11 cycles. Via MiXCR, TCRdb re-called the 5' RACE reads, giving one row per CDR3 protein. The table includes 550,000 to 800,000 distinct CDR3 sequences, approximately 30% detected once. This sequence originates from a woman aged 80 or over in good health. The source material was blood.

The CDR3 is CASSQARGGEQYF. The CDR3 nucleotides are TGTGCCAGCAGCCAAGCGAGGGGGGGCGAGCAGTACTTC. The chain uses TRBV14 and TRBJ2-5, with D possibly TRBD2 on 7 matching bases. The end of the DNA is better explained by TRBJ2-7, so the J call may be wrong. The CDR3 has 13 amino acids. In germline, CDR1 is SGHDN, CDR2 FVKESK.